Listed here are 14 T cell receptor beta chains from one sample, sequenced in a study of identical twins. TCRdb reprocessed the 5' RACE reads with MiXCR, giving one entry per CDR3 protein. The sample holds roughly 230,000 distinct CDR3 sequences, about 9% seen once. These data also formed part of another study, on yellow fever vaccine responses in identical twins.

The sample taken for sequencing was CD8+ T cells sorted from blood. Source of these receptors: a woman aged 18-29 years in good health.

In its sample, this clonotype was seen a few times. This chain connects TRBV7-9 to TRBJ2-5; D uncertain. V lost 3 bases and J lost 1, with 12 bases in between. This CDR3 comprises 15 residues. CDR1 and CDR2 from the germline V gene are SEHNR and FQNEAQ (reference sequence). The CDR3 coding sequence is TGTGCCAGCAGCTTTGGGATTTACACCCAAGAGACCCAGTACTTC. It encodes CASSFGIYTQETQYF. Together with reference TRBV7-9 and TRBJ2-5, the CDR3 gives the full variable domain: DTGVSQNPRHKITKRGQNVTFRCDPISEHNRLYWYRQTLGQGPEFLTYFQNEAQLEKSRLLSDRFSAERPKGSFSTLEIQRTEQGDSAMYLCASSFGIYTQETQYFGPGTRLLVL.

This clonotype was detected a few times. The chain couples TRBV2 to TRBJ2-5, with D unclear. V was pared by 7 bases and J by 0 bases, with 6 bases between. The CDR3 extends over 12 amino acids. CDR1 SNHLY and CDR2 FYNNEI come from the germline V gene. This chain's CDR3 is CASTADQETQYF. As DNA, the CDR3 is TGTGCCAGCACTGCAGACCAAGAGACCCAGTACTTC. Full variable domain (rest looked up from reference TRBV2 and TRBJ2-5): EPEVTQTPSHQVTQMGQEVILRCVPISNHLYFYWYRQILGQKVEFLVSFYNNEISEKSEIFDDQFSVERPDGSNFTLKIRSTKLEDSAMYFCASTADQETQYFGPGTRLLVL.

This clonotype appeared many times. The rearrangement uses TRBV7-8 and TRBJ2-7, with TRBD2 matching 10 bases. The germline V gene has CDR1 SGHVS and CDR2 FQNEAQ. The V segment lost 1 base and the J segment 1 base; nucleotides outside the gene matches: 1. The CDR3 spans 15 residues. CDR3 DNA: TGTGCCAGCAGCTTAGAACTAGCGGGGTCCTACGAGCAGTACTTC. Protein: CASSLELAGSYEQYF.

This clonotype was detected only a few times. J is TRBJ2-7 and V is TRBV11-2; D is unclear. The V gene lost 5 bases and the J gene lost 3 bases, with 8 bases spanning the gap. This CDR3 comprises 12 residues. Germline values: CDR1 SGHAT, CDR2 FQNNGV. DNA of the CDR3: TGTGCCAGCAGCCCGTCCCGCTACGAGCAGTACTTC. Translated: CASSPSRYEQYF.

This clonotype has a count of ten or more. The chain combines TRBV7-9 with TRBJ2-1, with D possibly called TRBD1 or TRBD2 (6 bases each). CDR1 SEHNR and CDR2 FQNEAQ come from the germline V gene (reference sequence). The CDR3 is made up of 16 amino acids. V was shortened by 8 bases and J by 6 bases, with 23 bases between the two germline ends. CDR3 loop: CASPPISGEEANEQFF. CDR3 bases: TGTGCCAGCCCTCCTATATCAGGGGAGGAGGCCAATGAGCAGTTCTTC.

In this sample, this clonotype turned up many times. The chain carries TRBV12-3 or TRBV12-4 and TRBJ2-5; D may be TRBD1 or TRBD2 (5 bases each). Trimming took 7 bases from V and 1 from J, leaving 10 bases between them. CDR3 length: 13 amino acids. The CDR3 DNA sequence: TGTGCCAGCAAACCGGGGCCCCAAGAGACCCAGTACTTC. This gives the protein CASKPGPQETQYF.

This clonotype has ten or more counts. This chain links TRBV29-1 with TRBJ1-1, with D possibly TRBD1 on 5 matching bases. This CDR3 has 12 residues. Trimming removed 8 bases at V and 0 bases at J, with 10 bases between. Germline loops: CDR1 SQVTM, CDR2 ANQGSEA. DNA of the CDR3: TGCAGCTTTCAGGGTTTGAACACTGAAGCTTTCTTT. Its protein is CSFQGLNTEAFF.

This clonotype showed up just a few times. The rearrangement links TRBV4-3 to TRBJ2-2; D unclear. There are 15 residues in the CDR3. Deletions cut 4 bases from V and 3 bases from J, with 12 bases between. Per the germline V gene, CDR1 is LGHNA and CDR2 is YSLEER. CDR3 loop: CASSPHSGDTGELFF. In DNA form, the CDR3 reads TGCGCCAGCAGCCCTCATAGTGGGGACACCGGGGAGCTGTTTTTT.

This clonotype was counted at least ten times. The chain combines TRBV10-3 with TRBJ2-1; perhaps TRBD1 as D (7 bases). Germline CDR1 is ENHRY and CDR2 is SYGVKD. V was cut by 8 bases and J by 3 bases, with 14 bases left in between. The CDR3 extends over 14 amino acids. The DNA for the CDR3 is TGTGCCATCGGTACAGGGGAGGACTACAATGAGCAGTTCTTC. As protein: CAIGTGEDYNEQFF.

This clonotype was seen a handful of times. The chain uses TRBV21-1 and TRBJ2-3; TRBD1 was called by the table and not checked on the DNA. TRBV21-1 is marked as a pseudogene. The CDR3 loop spans 17 amino acids. This chain's CDR3 is CASSKSPGHLEADTQYF. DNA for the CDR3: TGTGCCAGCAGCAAATCCCCCGGACACTTGGAGGCAGATACGCAGTATTTT.

This clonotype was recorded many times. The chain carries TRBV6-2 or TRBV6-3 and TRBJ2-7, with TRBD2 matching 10 bases. With V trimmed by 4 bases and J by 3 bases, 0 bases remained unmatched. Germline CDR1 MNHEY, CDR2 SVGEGT. The CDR3 is made up of 13 amino acids. CDR3 DNA sequence: TGTGCCAGCAGTTGGACTAGCGGCTACGAGCAGTACTTC. Translating gives CASSWTSGYEQYF.

A few counts support this clonotype. The chain recombines TRBV4-1 with TRBJ2-3; D not resolved. Trimming took 0 bases from V and 6 from J, leaving 4 bases between them. The germline CDR1 and CDR2 sequences are MGHRA and YSYEKL. The CDR3 covers 12 residues. CDR3: CASSQDMDTQYF. DNA of the CDR3: TGCGCCAGCAGCCAAGATATGGATACGCAGTATTTT.

This clonotype was observed at least ten times. The chain employs TRBV10-3 and TRBJ2-1, with 10 bases identical to TRBD2. The CDR3 spans 14 residues. Losses at the gene ends were 8 bases for V and 2 bases for J; bases not matched to a gene: 3. Germline V lookup: CDR1 ENHRY, CDR2 SYGVKD. For the CDR3, the DNA is TGTGCCATCCTCGGGACTAGCGCCTACAATGAGCAGTTCTTC. Its translation: CAILGTSAYNEQFF.

This clonotype appeared a few times. The chain employs TRBV2 and TRBJ2-3, with D tentatively TRBD2 (5 bases). Germline-derived CDR1 and CDR2 are SNHLY and FYNNEI. The CDR3 runs to 14 residues. V lost 3 bases and J 5 bases, leaving 12 bases between the germline ends. The CDR3 DNA reads as TGTGCCAGCAGTGATAACCCGGAGGTAGATACGCAGTATTTT. Amino acids: CASSDNPEVDTQYF.